The T cell receptor (beta chain) under discussion was sequenced for a study of blood T cell repertoires in COVID-19. In terms of age and location, participants ranged from roughly 18 to 90 years and lived in around 22 US areas. Participants reported their clinical history, and cohort assignment relied on those reports. This CDR3 spans 16 amino acids. The V segment lost 6 bases and the J segment 5 bases; nucleotides outside the gene matches: 7. The germline V gene has CDR1 MDHEN and CDR2 SYDVKM. This clone was observed a handful of times. In the authors' workflow: Amplification from reference gene primers served as the basis for estimated nucleated cell counts. TCRdb's table, derived via immunoSEQ multiplex PCR, lists solely in-frame clones and lacks some. V and J calls and clone size follow that table, whereas D and trimming were derived from the DNA. The table has about 210,000 clones, about 86% seen once.

The sequencing sample was made of PBMCs or T cells enriched from blood (not recorded which). This receptor was obtained from a woman aged 40 to 50 with acute COVID-19. This chain uses TRBV28 with TRBJ2-7; 16 nucleotides align to TRBD2. CDR3 sequence reads: CASSSGTSGRVDEQYF. CDR3 DNA sequence: TGTGCCAGCAGCTCCGGGACTAGCGGGAGGGTCGACGAGCAGTACTTC. Variable domain in full (rest from reference TRBV28 and TRBJ2-7): DVKVTQSSRYLVKRTGEKVFLECVQDMDHENMFWYRQDPGLGLRLIYFSYDVKMKEKGDIPEGYSVSREKKERFSLILESASTNQTSMYLCASSSGTSGRVDEQYFGPGTRLTVT.